Listed below are T cell receptor beta chains from one sample, sequenced in a study of T cell repertoires in cytomegalovirus infection. TCRdb re-called the reads through MiXCR, storing one row per CDR3 protein. The sample has around 430,000 distinct CDR3 sequences; about 42% are singletons. These receptors' antigens are unknown. This material consisted of cultured PBMCs, taken from culture after CMV antigen stimulation. The receptors were gathered from a human donor in good health (CMV status not recorded). Some clones in this sample may be carry-over from other donors' samples. Each CDR3 is given with its conserved first and last residue. Fields, in order: clone size, V gene, J gene, D gene, CDR3 DNA, CDR3 protein. The D gene is left open where the match is weak. Clone size is stated in some rows and not others, as once, few, many or a class when expanded.

clone_size: .; v_call: TRBV12-5; j_call: TRBJ2-3; d_call: TRBD1; cdr3_nt: TGTGCTAGTGGTTTGGACAGGGGACAGTCAGATACGCAGAATTTT; cdr3_aa: CASGLDRGQSDTQNF
clone_size: many; v_call: TRBV15; j_call: TRBJ2-5; d_call: TRBD1; cdr3_nt: TGTGCCACCAGCCAGACAGGGGGAGAGACCCAGTACTTC; cdr3_aa: CATSQTGGETQYF
clone_size: .; v_call: TRBV27; j_call: TRBJ2-5; d_call: .; cdr3_nt: TGTGCCAGCAGTTTATCTAGTGGTCCGGAGACGCAGTACTTC; cdr3_aa: CASSLSSGPETQYF
clone_size: .; v_call: TRBV7-8; j_call: TRBJ2-1; d_call: .; cdr3_nt: TGTGCCAGCAGATTAGTTTCAGGAGCCCAGACTTCGGATGAGCAGTTCTTC; cdr3_aa: CASRLVSGAQTSDEQFF
clone_size: .; v_call: TRBV6-1; j_call: TRBJ2-1; d_call: TRBD1; cdr3_nt: TGTGCCAGCAGTGAACAGCCGACAGGGAGTCTCCTCTTC; cdr3_aa: CASSEQPTGSLLF
clone_size: many; v_call: TRBV7-6; j_call: TRBJ2-3; d_call: TRBD2; cdr3_nt: TGTGCCAGCAGCTTAGCCCTAAGGACTAGCTTGAGATCTGATACGCAGTATTTT; cdr3_aa: CASSLALRTSLRSDTQYF
clone_size: .; v_call: TRBV19; j_call: TRBJ1-5; d_call: .; cdr3_nt: TGTGCCAGTAGTATAAGGGCAGGGTCAGATTGGCAGCCCCAGCATTTT; cdr3_aa: CASSIRAGSDWQPQHF
clone_size: .; v_call: TRBV7-2; j_call: TRBJ1-6; d_call: .; cdr3_nt: TGTGCCAGCAGCTTAGGTTTATTAGGGCAGGGAGGCTCACCCCTCCACTTT; cdr3_aa: CASSLGLLGQGGSPLHF
clone_size: .; v_call: TRBV10-3; j_call: TRBJ2-2; d_call: .; cdr3_nt: TGTGCCATCAGTGGACAGGGGAGGGGCGCCGGGGAGCTGTTTTTT; cdr3_aa: CAISGQGRGAGELFF
clone_size: many; v_call: TRBV7-8; j_call: TRBJ2-5; d_call: .; cdr3_nt: TGTGCCAGCAGCTTCAGGAAACCCGGTTTTAGGCAAGAGACCCAGTACTTC; cdr3_aa: CASSFRKPGFRQETQYF
clone_size: .; v_call: TRBV28; j_call: TRBJ2-5; d_call: TRBD1; cdr3_nt: TGTGCCAGCAGTCGATCCGGGACAGAAAGGGAGACCCAGTACTTC; cdr3_aa: CASSRSGTERETQYF
clone_size: .; v_call: TRBV5-4; j_call: TRBJ1-4; d_call: .; cdr3_nt: TGTGCCAGCCATCATTGGCGGGATGAAAAACTGTTTTTT; cdr3_aa: CASHHWRDEKLFF
clone_size: .; v_call: TRBV7-2; j_call: TRBJ1-6; d_call: .; cdr3_nt: TGTGCCAGCAGCGGTTTTGGTTCACCCCTCCACTTT; cdr3_aa: CASSGFGSPLHF
clone_size: .; v_call: TRBV28; j_call: TRBJ2-1; d_call: .; cdr3_nt: TGTGCCAGCACCCCGACAGGTTACCATGAGCAGTTCTTC; cdr3_aa: CASTPTGYHEQFF
clone_size: .; v_call: TRBV2; j_call: TRBJ2-5; d_call: TRBD1; cdr3_nt: TGTGCCAGCAGTGGGACAGGGTCCCAGTACTTC; cdr3_aa: CASSGTGSQYF
clone_size: .; v_call: TRBV15; j_call: TRBJ1-6; d_call: .; cdr3_nt: TGTGCCACCAGCCGAGGGGATGGAGAAGGCTATTCACCCCTCCACTTT; cdr3_aa: CATSRGDGEGYSPLHF
clone_size: .; v_call: TRBV18; j_call: TRBJ2-7; d_call: TRBD1; cdr3_nt: TGTGCCAGCTCACCGTCACAGGGGGCCTACGAGCAGTACTTC; cdr3_aa: CASSPSQGAYEQYF
clone_size: .; v_call: TRBV28; j_call: TRBJ1-1; d_call: .; cdr3_nt: TGTGCCAGCAGTAGCGGCAGGGGGAACACTGAAGCTTTCTTT; cdr3_aa: CASSSGRGNTEAFF
clone_size: few; v_call: TRBV5-4; j_call: TRBJ2-5; d_call: TRBD2; cdr3_nt: TGTGCCAGCAGCTGGGTAGCTAGCGGGAGTTATGGGGTCGGGGAGACCCAGTACTTC; cdr3_aa: CASSWVASGSYGVGETQYF
clone_size: few; v_call: TRBV7-4; j_call: TRBJ2-3; d_call: .; cdr3_nt: TGTGCCAGCAGCTTGCCCTGGGCTAGCACAGATACGCAGTATTTT; cdr3_aa: CASSLPWASTDTQYF
clone_size: .; v_call: TRBV28; j_call: TRBJ2-3; d_call: TRBD2; cdr3_nt: TGTGCCAGCAGTTTTCCCGGCCCTAGCGGCCATACCACAGATACGCAGTATTTT; cdr3_aa: CASSFPGPSGHTTDTQYF
clone_size: few; v_call: TRBV7-6; j_call: TRBJ2-3; d_call: .; cdr3_nt: TGTGCCAGCAGCTCACCGAACAGGGCAGATACGCAGTATTTT; cdr3_aa: CASSSPNRADTQYF
clone_size: few; v_call: TRBV10-3; j_call: TRBJ1-3; d_call: TRBD1; cdr3_nt: TGTGCCATCAGACGACAGGGGCCCTCTGGAAACACCATATATTTT; cdr3_aa: CAIRRQGPSGNTIYF
clone_size: few; v_call: TRBV12-3/TRBV12-4; j_call: TRBJ2-5; d_call: .; cdr3_nt: TGTGCCAGCAGCACGCGGCGTTATGGCCAGTACTTC; cdr3_aa: CASSTRRYGQYF
clone_size: .; v_call: TRBV11-2; j_call: TRBJ2-1; d_call: .; cdr3_nt: TGTGCCAGCAGCTTAGATCCAGGGGATGAGCAGTTCTTC; cdr3_aa: CASSLDPGDEQFF
clone_size: few; v_call: TRBV19; j_call: TRBJ1-5; d_call: TRBD1; cdr3_nt: TGTGCCAGTAGTTGGGGGACAGGGCAACGGAATCAGCCCCAGCATTTT; cdr3_aa: CASSWGTGQRNQPQHF